The rows below give T cell receptor beta chains drawn from one sample of a study of shared clonotypes between healthy human individuals. TCRdb keeps only in-frame clones here, not all; method: immunoSEQ multiplex PCR. The table includes approximately 1,000,000 clones, roughly 80% detected once. Input material: memory CD4+ T cells from PBMCs. The source of these receptors is a young man in good health. Some clones in this sample may be carry-over from other donors' samples. Each CDR3 is given with its conserved first and last residue. The order of the fields is J gene, clone size, V gene, D gene, CDR3 protein, CDR3 DNA. A D gene is named only where the DNA matches it firmly. Expanded clones get a size class; other rows say once, few or many, or leave the size out.

TRBJ1-5 once TRBV6-1 NA CASSSLYQPQHF TGTGCCAGCAGTTCACTCTATCAGCCCCAGCATTTT
TRBJ1-3 NA TRBV7-2 NA CASSSSRGQGGNTIYF TGTGCCAGCAGCTCGTCTCGAGGGCAGGGAGGAAACACCATATATTTT
TRBJ1-1 NA TRBV5-1 NA CASSPQGNTEAFF TGCGCCAGCAGCCCCCAGGGGAACACTGAAGCTTTCTTT
TRBJ2-3 NA TRBV28 NA CATGPGGVYTQYF TGTGCCACGGGCCCAGGCGGCGTGTATACGCAGTATTTT
TRBJ1-5 NA TRBV4-3 NA CASSQDPQPRCREVERNQPQHF TGCGCCAGCAGCCAAGACCCACAACCTCGGTGCAGGGAGGTCGAACGCAATCAGCCCCAGCATTTT
TRBJ1-3 NA TRBV4-2 TRBD1 CASGKTGGDWNTIYF TGTGCCAGCGGAAAGACAGGGGGCGATTGGAACACCATATATTTT
TRBJ1-2 NA TRBV6-1 TRBD1 CASSEGQGLANYGYTF TGTGCCAGCAGTGAGGGACAGGGGTTAGCTAACTATGGCTACACCTTC
TRBJ1-5 NA TRBV18 TRBD1 CASSPAGGEQPQHF TGTGCCAGCTCCCCGGCAGGGGGGGAACAGCCCCAGCATTTT
TRBJ2-3 NA TRBV7-3 TRBD2 CASSPRLAGYTDTQYF TGTGCCAGCAGCCCTAGACTAGCGGGTTACACAGATACGCAGTATTTT
TRBJ1-5 NA TRBV21-1 NA CASSIKGGGSNGQPQHF TGTGCCAGCAGCATCAAAGGAGGGGGGAGTAACGGTCAGCCCCAGCATTTT
TRBJ2-1 NA TRBV7-2 NA CASSRGGQTYNEQFF TGTGCCAGCAGTCGGGGCGGGCAGACCTACAATGAGCAGTTCTTC
TRBJ2-7 few TRBV6-4 TRBD1 CASSRGPGYEQYF TGTGCCAGCAGTAGGGGGCCGGGATACGAGCAGTACTTC
TRBJ2-7 NA TRBV7-2 NA CASSFYYEQYF TGTGCCAGCAGCTTTTACTACGAGCAGTACTTC
TRBJ2-7 NA TRBV30 NA CAGRGTPYEQYF TGTGCCGGGAGAGGGACCCCCTACGAGCAGTACTTC
TRBJ1-1 once TRBV7-2 TRBD1 CASSWTGGNTEAFF TGTGCCAGCAGCTGGACAGGGGGGAACACTGAAGCTTTCTTT
TRBJ2-7 NA TRBV2 NA CASLRTAGLHEQYF TGTGCCAGCTTACGGACGGCAGGGCTCCACGAGCAGTACTTC
TRBJ2-7 NA TRBV2 NA CASKRLERNYEQYF TGTGCCAGCAAAAGACTAGAGCGGAACTACGAGCAGTACTTC
TRBJ1-1 NA TRBV7-9 TRBD1 CASSFEGGGTEAFF TGTGCCAGCAGCTTTGAAGGGGGCGGTACTGAAGCTTTCTTT
TRBJ2-1 NA TRBV5-1 NA CASSLSGSSYNEQFF TGCGCCAGCAGCTTGTCCGGCAGCTCTTACAATGAGCAGTTCTTC
TRBJ2-7 NA TRBV18 NA CASSPINTRLRYEQYF TGTGCCAGCTCACCAATAAACACGCGACTGCGATACGAGCAGTACTTC
TRBJ1-2 NA TRBV5-4 NA CASSFRGDYGYTF TGTGCCAGCAGCTTCAGGGGAGACTATGGCTACACCTTC
TRBJ1-1 NA TRBV28 NA CASARRNTEAFF TGTGCCAGCGCTAGGAGGAACACTGAAGCTTTCTTT
TRBJ2-7 NA TRBV29-1 TRBD2 CSALAGNSYEQYF TGCAGCGCCTTAGCGGGAAACTCCTACGAGCAGTACTTC
TRBJ1-5 NA TRBV4-3 TRBD1 CASSQDLTGRQPQHF TGCGCCAGCAGCCAAGATTTGACAGGGAGGCAGCCCCAGCATTTT
TRBJ1-4 NA TRBV6-5 NA CASGYSSGYEKLFF TGTGCCAGCGGTTACTCGTCCGGGTATGAAAAACTGTTTTTT
TRBJ1-2 once TRBV10-3 NA CAISEGGGDSISGYTF TGTGCCATCAGTGAGGGGGGCGGGGACTCCATTTCGGGCTACACCTTC
TRBJ2-3 few TRBV27 TRBD1 CASSFRDRATDTQYF TGTGCCAGCAGTTTCCGGGACAGGGCCACAGATACGCAGTATTTT
TRBJ2-3 once TRBV28 TRBD1 CASSSTGGGGGGDTQYF TGTGCCAGCAGTAGCACAGGGGGCGGAGGCGGTGGAGATACGCAGTATTTT
TRBJ2-2 NA TRBV5-1 NA CASSLGVLAANTGELFF TGCGCCAGCAGCTTAGGTGTCCTAGCAGCGAACACCGGGGAGCTGTTTTTT
TRBJ2-2 NA TRBV6-6 NA CASTWVPGELFF TGTGCCAGCACGTGGGTCCCTGGGGAGCTGTTTTTT
TRBJ2-4 NA TRBV29-1 NA CSVEGQSKNIQYF TGCAGCGTTGAGGGGCAGAGCAAAAACATTCAGTACTTC
TRBJ2-1 NA TRBV2 TRBD2 CASSPSGSSYNEQFF TGTGCCAGCAGTCCTAGCGGGAGCTCCTACAATGAGCAGTTCTTC
TRBJ1-2 few TRBV29-1 NA CSGGSDYGYTF TGCAGCGGGGGGTCGGACTATGGCTACACCTTC
TRBJ1-5 NA TRBV4-1 NA CASSQVDLGFGNQPQHF TGCGCCAGCAGCCAAGTTGATCTGGGCTTCGGCAATCAGCCCCAGCATTTT
TRBJ2-7 NA TRBV7-3 TRBD2 CASSPTSGSLNEQYF TGTGCCAGCAGCCCGACTAGCGGGAGTCTCAACGAGCAGTACTTC
TRBJ2-3 NA TRBV7-2 NA CASSLVSSDTDTQYF TGTGCCAGCAGCTTAGTTAGTTCTGATACAGATACGCAGTATTTT
TRBJ1-5 NA TRBV6-1 TRBD1 CASSRTGMDQPQHF TGTGCCAGCAGCCGGACAGGGATGGATCAGCCCCAGCATTTT
TRBJ2-2 NA TRBV7-9 NA CASFTAGPGELFF TGTGCCAGCTTCACGGCGGGGCCCGGGGAGCTGTTTTTT
TRBJ2-1 NA TRBV5-4 TRBD2 CASSPTSGTTYNEQFF TGTGCCAGCAGCCCCACGAGCGGGACCACCTACAATGAGCAGTTCTTC
TRBJ1-4 NA TRBV6-1 NA CASSDQSRGMGKLFF TGTGCCAGCAGCGACCAATCGCGGGGGATGGGAAAACTGTTTTTT
TRBJ1-2 few TRBV6-1 TRBD1 CASSQDREGGYTF TGTGCCAGCAGCCAGGACAGGGAAGGTGGCTACACCTTC
TRBJ2-3 NA TRBV15 NA CATSRDRRGTTDTQYF TGTGCCACCAGCAGAGATCGACGGGGTACCACAGATACGCAGTATTTT
TRBJ2-3 few TRBV15 NA CATSRDYQGTDTQYF TGTGCCACCAGCAGAGATTACCAGGGCACAGATACGCAGTATTTT
TRBJ2-2 NA TRBV28 NA CASSSHGGTGELFF TGTGCCAGCAGTTCCCACGGGGGCACCGGGGAGCTGTTTTTT
TRBJ2-1 NA TRBV28 NA CASSRVRNEQFF TGTGCCAGCAGTCGAGTCCGGAATGAGCAGTTCTTC
TRBJ2-3 NA TRBV28 NA CASMDFEDTQYF TGTGCCAGCATGGACTTTGAGGATACGCAGTATTTT
TRBJ1-1 NA TRBV30 NA CAWSAPDRMNTEAFF TGTGCCTGGAGTGCACCTGACAGGATGAACACTGAAGCTTTCTTT
TRBJ2-3 once TRBV2 TRBD2 CASSDTAGADTQYF TGTGCCAGCAGTGATACGGCGGGAGCCGATACGCAGTATTTT